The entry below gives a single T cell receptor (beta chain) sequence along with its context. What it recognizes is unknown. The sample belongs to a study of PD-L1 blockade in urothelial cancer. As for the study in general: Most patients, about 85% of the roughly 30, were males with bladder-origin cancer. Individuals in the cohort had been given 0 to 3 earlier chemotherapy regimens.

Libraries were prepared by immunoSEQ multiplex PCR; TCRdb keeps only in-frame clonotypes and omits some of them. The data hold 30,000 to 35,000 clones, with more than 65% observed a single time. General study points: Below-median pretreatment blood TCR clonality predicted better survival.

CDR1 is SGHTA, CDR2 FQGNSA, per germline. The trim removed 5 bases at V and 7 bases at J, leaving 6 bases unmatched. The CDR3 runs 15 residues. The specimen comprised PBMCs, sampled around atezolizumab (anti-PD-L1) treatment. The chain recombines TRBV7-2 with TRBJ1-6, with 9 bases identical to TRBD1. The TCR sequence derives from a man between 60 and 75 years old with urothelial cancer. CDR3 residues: CASSTDRGGNSPLHF. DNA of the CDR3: TGTGCCAGCAGCACCGACAGGGGGGGAAATTCACCCCTCCACTTT.